The present T cell receptor (beta chain) was sequenced within a study of Ad26.COV2.S vaccination and SARS-CoV-2 variants. Background on the study: The trial was COV1001 and the donor's arm was Ad26.COV2.S. The authors gave Ad26.COV2.S intramuscularly, either once or twice 56 days apart.

The CDR3 loop spans 17 amino acids. CDR1 is LNHDA, CDR2 SQIVND, per germline (reference sequence). The V end was cut by 0 bases, the J end by 3 bases, with 17 bases between. As for treatment: roughly 18 received Ad26.COV2.S at low or high dose, single or two shots; 5 received placebo; per-sample allocation not given. Day 63 after the first vaccine or placebo injection was the time point for sampling. Wuhan-strain SARS-CoV-2 spike was expressed by the Ad26 vector that made up the vaccine. The assay was immunoSEQ multiplex PCR, and TCRdb's table has in-frame clones only and misses some. Here the sample spans 300,000 to 350,000 clones, roughly 88% being singletons.

This TCR was sampled from a person between 18 and 65 years old who received the Ad26.COV2.S COVID-19 vaccine or a placebo. The sequenced sample was peripheral blood, obtained in a trial of Ad26.COV2.S vaccine versus placebo. The V and J genes are TRBV19 and TRBJ1-2; tentatively, D is TRBD1 (6 bases). CDR3 residues: CASSIDLLAGVHYGYTF. In DNA form, the CDR3 reads TGTGCCAGTAGTATAGATCTATTGGCAGGGGTTCACTATGGCTACACCTTC.